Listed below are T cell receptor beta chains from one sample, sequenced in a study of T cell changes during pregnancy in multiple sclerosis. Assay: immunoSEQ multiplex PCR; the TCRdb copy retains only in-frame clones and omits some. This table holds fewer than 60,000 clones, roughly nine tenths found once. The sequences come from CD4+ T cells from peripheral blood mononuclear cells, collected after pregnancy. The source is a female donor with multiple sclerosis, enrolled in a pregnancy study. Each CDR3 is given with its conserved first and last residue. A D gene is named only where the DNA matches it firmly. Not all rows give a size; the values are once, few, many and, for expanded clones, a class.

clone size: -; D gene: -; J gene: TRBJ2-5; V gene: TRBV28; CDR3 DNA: TGTGCCAGCAGCCAAACGTCAGGGAGGCGCGAGACCCAGTACTTC; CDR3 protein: CASSQTSGRRETQYF
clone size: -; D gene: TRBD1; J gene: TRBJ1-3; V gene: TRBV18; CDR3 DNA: TGTGCCAGCTCACCACTCTCCTCCGGGACAGGCTACTCTGGAAACACCATATATTTT; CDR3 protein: CASSPLSSGTGYSGNTIYF
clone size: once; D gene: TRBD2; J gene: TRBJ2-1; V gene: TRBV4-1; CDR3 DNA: TGCGCCAGCAGCCAAGTGGGTCTAGCGGGGGACAATGAGCAGTTCTTC; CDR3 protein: CASSQVGLAGDNEQFF
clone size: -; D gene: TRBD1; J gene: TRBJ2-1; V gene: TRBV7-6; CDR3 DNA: TGTGCCAGCAGCTTACGGGGACAGGGGGACAACAATGAGCAGTTCTTC; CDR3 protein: CASSLRGQGDNNEQFF
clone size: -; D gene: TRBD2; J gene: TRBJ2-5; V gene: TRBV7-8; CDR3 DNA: TGTGCCAGCAGCTTTGGACTAGCGGGAGCGGGGGTACAAGAGACCCAGTACTTC; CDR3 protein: CASSFGLAGAGVQETQYF
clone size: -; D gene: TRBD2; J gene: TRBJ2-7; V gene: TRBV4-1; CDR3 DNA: TGCGCCAGCAGCCAGTATAGCGGGAGGGACTACGAGCAGTACTTC; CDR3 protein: CASSQYSGRDYEQYF
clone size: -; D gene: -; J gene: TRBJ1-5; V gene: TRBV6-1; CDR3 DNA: TGTGCCAGCAGTGAACACAGTATATGGGGCAATCAGCCCCAGCATTTT; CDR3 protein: CASSEHSIWGNQPQHF
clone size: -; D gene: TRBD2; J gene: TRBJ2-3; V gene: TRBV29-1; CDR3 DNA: TGCAGTGTGAGCGGGGGCACAGATACGCAGTATTTT; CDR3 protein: CSVSGGTDTQYF
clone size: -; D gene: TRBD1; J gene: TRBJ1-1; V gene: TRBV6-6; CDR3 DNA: TGTGCCAGCAGACAACCACCGGGACAGGGATTTACTGAAGCTTTCTTT; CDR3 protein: CASRQPPGQGFTEAFF
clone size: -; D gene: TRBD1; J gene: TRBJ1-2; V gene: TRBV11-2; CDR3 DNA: TGTGCCAGCAGCAATACCGGGACAGCGACGTTCTATGGCTACACCTTC; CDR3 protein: CASSNTGTATFYGYTF
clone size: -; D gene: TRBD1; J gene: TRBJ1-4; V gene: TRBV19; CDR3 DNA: TGTGCCAGTAGTATCGGGACAGCAAATGAAAAACTGTTTTTT; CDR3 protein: CASSIGTANEKLFF
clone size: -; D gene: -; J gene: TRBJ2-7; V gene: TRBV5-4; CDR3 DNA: TGTGCCAGCAAGGGGAGGAGCTCCTACGAGCAGTACTTC; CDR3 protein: CASKGRSSYEQYF
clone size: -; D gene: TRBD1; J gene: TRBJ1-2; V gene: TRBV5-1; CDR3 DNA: TGCGCCAGCAGCCTCCCGGGACAGGGGGCAGGTGGCTACACCTTC; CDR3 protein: CASSLPGQGAGGYTF
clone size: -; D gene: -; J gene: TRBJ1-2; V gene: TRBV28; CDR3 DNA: TGTGCCAGCAAGCGTGGGGGGGAACTCTATGGCTACACCTTC; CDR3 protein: CASKRGGELYGYTF
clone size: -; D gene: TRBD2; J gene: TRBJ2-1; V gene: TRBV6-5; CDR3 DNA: TGTGCCAGCAGTTACTCTAGCGGGAGGGCCAGGGGGCAGTTCTTC; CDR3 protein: CASSYSSGRARGQFF
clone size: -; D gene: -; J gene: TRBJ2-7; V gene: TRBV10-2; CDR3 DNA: TGCGCCAGCAGTGAGTCCGACAGGTATCTGGAGCAGTACTTC; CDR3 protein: CASSESDRYLEQYF
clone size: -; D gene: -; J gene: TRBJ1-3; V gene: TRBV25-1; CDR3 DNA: TGTGCCAGCAGTCTACTCTCTGGAAACACCATATATTTT; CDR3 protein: CASSLLSGNTIYF
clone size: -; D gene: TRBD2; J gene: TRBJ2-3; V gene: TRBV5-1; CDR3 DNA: TGCGCCAGCAGCTTGTCAACTAGCGGGAGCGGAGCAGGCACAGATACGCAGTATTTT; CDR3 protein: CASSLSTSGSGAGTDTQYF
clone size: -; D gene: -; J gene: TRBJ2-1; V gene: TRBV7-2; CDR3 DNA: TGTGCCAGCAGCCCCTCGGTCGGCGGGAAGGGTGAGCAGTTCTTC; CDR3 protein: CASSPSVGGKGEQFF
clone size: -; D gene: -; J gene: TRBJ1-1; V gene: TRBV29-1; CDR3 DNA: TGCAGCGTTCTCGGTGGAGGGATCACTGAAGCTTTCTTT; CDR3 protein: CSVLGGGITEAFF
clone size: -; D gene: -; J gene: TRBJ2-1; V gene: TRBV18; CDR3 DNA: TGTGCCACCGCCCCCAGGGTAGTAGGTGAGCAGTTCTTC; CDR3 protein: CATAPRVVGEQFF
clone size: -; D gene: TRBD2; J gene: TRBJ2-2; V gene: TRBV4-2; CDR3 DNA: TGTGCCAGCCGCGCAACTATTGGCGGGAGGGGGTCCGGGGAGCTGTTTTTT; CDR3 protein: CASRATIGGRGSGELFF
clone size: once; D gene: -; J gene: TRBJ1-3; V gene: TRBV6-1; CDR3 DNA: TGTGCCAGCAGTGACTTCTCGACAGGCTCTGGAAACACCATATATTTT; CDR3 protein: CASSDFSTGSGNTIYF
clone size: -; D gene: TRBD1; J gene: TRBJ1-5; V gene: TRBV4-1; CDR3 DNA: TGCGCCAGCAGCCCCGGGGCGGTTACAGGGGGCTCCAATCAGCCCCAGCATTTT; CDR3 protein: CASSPGAVTGGSNQPQHF
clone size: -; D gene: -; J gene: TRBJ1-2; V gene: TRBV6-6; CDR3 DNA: TGTGCCAGCACCCCCAGGCGAAGTGGTTATGGCTACACCTTC; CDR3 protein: CASTPRRSGYGYTF
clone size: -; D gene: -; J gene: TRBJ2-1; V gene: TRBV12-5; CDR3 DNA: TGTGCTAGTGGGATAGGGCGGGTGGGCTCCTACAATGAGCAGTTCTTC; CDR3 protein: CASGIGRVGSYNEQFF
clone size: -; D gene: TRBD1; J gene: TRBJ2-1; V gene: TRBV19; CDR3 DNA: TGTGCCACTGCCAGTCAGGGGGCGAACTACAATGAGCAGTTCTTC; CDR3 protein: CATASQGANYNEQFF